Below, one T cell receptor (beta chain) is given with its context. Its antigen is unknown. The data originate from a study of Ad26.COV2.S vaccination and SARS-CoV-2 variants. Overall study: Participants got Ad26.COV2.S intramuscularly, once or twice 56 days apart.

Treatment given: around 19 received Ad26.COV2.S at low or high dose, single or two shots; roughly 5 received placebo; per-sample allocation not given. Sampling took place 63 days after the first vaccine or placebo injection. An adult of 18-55 years in Boston served as donor. TCRdb's copy holds only in-frame clones and misses some; the assay was immunoSEQ multiplex PCR. Counted here are a few hundred thousand clones, around 92% occurring once; the ten biggest clones make up about 1.7%. V lost 0 bases, J lost 2 bases, and 2 bases lay in between. Germline V lookup: CDR1 LGHNA, CDR2 YSLEER. The CDR3 is made up of 13 amino acids. Findings of the study overall: In vaccinated individuals, spike-specific CD8+ and CD4+ T cell responses reportedly displayed substantial breadth.

Sequences were derived from peripheral blood, sampled in a trial of Ad26.COV2.S vaccine versus placebo. The TCR sequence derives from a person between 18 and 65 years old who received the Ad26.COV2.S COVID-19 vaccine or a placebo. The chain couples TRBV4-3 to TRBJ1-3; D unclear. CDR3 DNA: TGCGCCAGCAGCCAAGAAACTGGAAACACCATATATTTT. It codes for CASSQETGNTIYF.